These T cell receptor beta chains were read from a single sample in a study of CD8+ T cells in alopecia areata. TCRdb's table, derived via immunoSEQ multiplex PCR, lists solely in-frame clones and lacks some. There are approximately 140,000 clones in the sample; more than 45% occur only once, and about 6.4% lies in the top ten. The specimen sequenced was CD4+ T cells sorted from blood. The receptor source for this set is a human donor with alopecia areata. Each CDR3 is given with its conserved first and last residue. A D gene is named only where the DNA matches it firmly. Not all rows give a size; the values are once, few, many and, for expanded clones, a class.

clone size	V gene	J gene	D gene	CDR3 protein	CDR3 DNA
few	TRBV28	TRBJ2-2	NA	CASSLSGDVTGELFF	TGTGCCAGCAGTTTGTCAGGGGATGTCACCGGGGAGCTGTTTTTT
NA	TRBV15	TRBJ2-2	TRBD1	CATSSAQGARELFF	TGTGCCACCAGCAGTGCACAGGGGGCGCGGGAGCTGTTTTTT
NA	TRBV29-1	TRBJ2-1	NA	CSVGPVLDEQFF	TGCAGCGTTGGACCGGTTTTAGATGAGCAGTTCTTC
NA	TRBV7-9	TRBJ2-2	NA	CASSSGGQQNTGELFF	TGTGCCAGCAGCTCCGGGGGGCAGCAGAACACCGGGGAGCTGTTTTTT
NA	TRBV28	TRBJ2-1	NA	CASSPPLGRGSYNEQFF	TGTGCCAGCAGTCCCCCATTGGGCAGGGGCTCCTACAATGAGCAGTTCTTC
NA	TRBV7-2	TRBJ2-5	NA	CASSSPREETQYF	TGTGCCAGCAGCTCGCCCCGAGAAGAGACCCAGTACTTC
few	TRBV9	TRBJ2-3	TRBD2	CASSGGGFQDTDTQYF	TGTGCCAGCAGCGGCGGGGGATTTCAGGACACAGATACGCAGTATTTT
NA	TRBV18	TRBJ2-5	NA	CASSPPSTETQYF	TGTGCCAGCTCACCACCCTCCACAGAGACCCAGTACTTC
NA	TRBV27	TRBJ1-1	NA	CASSFRVGYTEAFF	TGTGCCAGCAGTTTTAGAGTGGGGTACACTGAAGCTTTCTTT
NA	TRBV11-3	TRBJ1-1	NA	CASSTRGVTEAFF	TGTGCCAGCAGCACCCGAGGGGTTACTGAAGCTTTCTTT
NA	TRBV7-9	TRBJ1-2	TRBD1	CASSFAHWDRGYTF	TGTGCCAGCAGTTTCGCACACTGGGACAGGGGCTACACCTTC
NA	TRBV9	TRBJ2-3	NA	CASSVGGSDTDTQYF	TGTGCCAGCAGCGTAGGCGGGTCCGACACAGATACGCAGTATTTT
few	TRBV28	TRBJ1-2	NA	CASSLRTDYGYTF	TGTGCCAGCAGTTTGCGGACGGACTATGGCTACACCTTC
few	TRBV29-1	TRBJ1-5	NA	CSVGLTPDQPQHF	TGCAGCGTTGGACTTACCCCGGATCAGCCCCAGCATTTT
NA	TRBV29-1	TRBJ2-1	TRBD2	CSVHLAGGVYNEQFF	TGCAGCGTCCACCTAGCGGGGGGGGTTTATAATGAGCAGTTCTTC
NA	TRBV28	TRBJ2-7	TRBD1	CASTPGTGIYEQYF	TGTGCCAGCACTCCCGGGACAGGGATCTACGAGCAGTACTTC
NA	TRBV29-1	TRBJ2-1	TRBD2	CSVDSGRAVNEQFF	TGCAGCGTGGATAGCGGGAGGGCCGTGAATGAGCAGTTCTTC
few	TRBV29-1	TRBJ1-5	NA	CSVGHSNQPQHF	TGCAGCGTAGGGCATAGCAATCAGCCCCAGCATTTT
few	TRBV7-9	TRBJ2-5	NA	CASIKDGGSSKTQYF	TGTGCCAGCATCAAAGACGGGGGCAGTTCGAAGACCCAGTACTTC
NA	TRBV5-6	TRBJ1-2	TRBD1	CASSQDRDGGYTF	TGTGCCAGCAGCCAGGACAGGGATGGTGGCTACACCTTC
NA	TRBV28	TRBJ1-5	NA	CASSDSNQPQHF	TGTGCCAGCAGTGATAGCAATCAGCCCCAGCATTTT
NA	TRBV29-1	TRBJ1-1	NA	CSVAAGFTEAFF	TGCAGCGTTGCAGCCGGATTCACTGAAGCTTTCTTT
NA	TRBV25-1	TRBJ2-7	NA	CASSDGPYEQYF	TGTGCCAGCAGTGATGGACCATACGAGCAGTACTTC
few	TRBV28	TRBJ2-7	TRBD1	CASSPPGQVPHEQYF	TGTGCCAGCAGTCCACCCGGACAGGTGCCCCACGAGCAGTACTTC
once	TRBV20-1	TRBJ2-7	NA	CSARDRREQYF	TGCAGTGCTAGAGATAGACGCGAGCAGTACTTC
NA	TRBV4-1	TRBJ2-2	NA	CASSQDGGLGTGELFF	TGCGCCAGCAGCCAAGACGGGGGGCTGGGCACCGGGGAGCTGTTTTTT
NA	TRBV29-1	TRBJ1-2	NA	CSVVISGTIPGGYTF	TGCAGCGTTGTTATATCCGGGACCATTCCCGGGGGCTACACCTTC
NA	TRBV30	TRBJ2-2	TRBD2	CAWNPSGRSTGELFF	TGTGCCTGGAATCCAAGCGGGAGGTCGACCGGGGAGCTGTTTTTT
NA	TRBV5-1	TRBJ2-7	NA	CASSLVSGPWYF	TGCGCCAGCAGCTTGGTATCGGGGCCCTGGTACTTC
NA	TRBV7-9	TRBJ2-1	NA	CASGPQAGQTSNEQFF	TGTGCCAGCGGGCCACAGGCTGGACAGACGTCCAATGAGCAGTTCTTC
once	TRBV2	TRBJ2-2	NA	CASSDVATNTGELFF	TGTGCCAGCAGTGACGTAGCGACTAACACCGGGGAGCTGTTTTTT
NA	TRBV5-6	TRBJ2-7	TRBD2	CASSLAGGAQSRF	TGTGCCAGCAGCTTGGCGGGGGGAGCACAATCTCGCTTC
NA	TRBV5-1	TRBJ2-7	TRBD1	CASSRTGQSYEQYF	TGCGCCAGCAGCCGGACGGGACAGTCCTACGAGCAGTACTTC
NA	TRBV7-2	TRBJ2-7	TRBD1	CASSARDRVGYEQYF	TGTGCCAGCAGCGCCCGGGACAGGGTCGGATACGAGCAGTACTTC
NA	TRBV19	TRBJ2-5	NA	CASSIGIMETQYF	TGTGCCAGTAGTATAGGGATCATGGAGACCCAGTACTTC
NA	TRBV11-3	TRBJ2-1	NA	CASSLDLVREYNEQFF	TGTGCCAGCAGCTTAGATCTCGTCAGGGAGTACAATGAGCAGTTCTTC
few	TRBV27	TRBJ2-1	TRBD2	CASSSITGLAPLSDEQFF	TGTGCCAGCAGTTCCATAACCGGACTAGCCCCCCTGAGTGATGAGCAGTTCTTC
NA	TRBV5-1	TRBJ2-4	NA	CASSLEGGKNIQYF	TGCGCCAGCAGCTTGGAAGGCGGGAAAAACATTCAGTACTTC
NA	TRBV30	TRBJ2-4	NA	CAWTGGSENIQYF	TGTGCCTGGACCGGCGGGTCGGAAAACATTCAGTACTTC
NA	TRBV15	TRBJ1-1	NA	CATSSPVGNTEAFF	TGTGCCACCAGCTCCCCGGTGGGGAACACTGAAGCTTTCTTT
NA	TRBV11-2	TRBJ1-1	NA	CASSFGVRGGEAFF	TGTGCCAGCAGCTTTGGGGTCAGAGGCGGTGAAGCTTTCTTT
NA	TRBV5-1	TRBJ2-5	NA	CATGSTGVETQYF	TGCGCCACCGGGAGTACAGGGGTGGAGACCCAGTACTTC
few	TRBV29-1	TRBJ2-7	NA	CSVETRIPHEQYF	TGCAGCGTTGAGACGAGGATTCCCCACGAGCAGTACTTC
NA	TRBV29-1	TRBJ2-7	TRBD1	CSVAAGGRYEQYF	TGCAGCGTTGCAGCAGGGGGCCGGTACGAGCAGTACTTC
NA	TRBV19	TRBJ2-7	TRBD2	CASSIRGDEQYF	TGTGCCAGTAGTATACGGGGGGACGAGCAGTACTTC
NA	TRBV29-1	TRBJ2-1	TRBD2	CSVRLAGGPTEQFF	TGCAGCGTTCGGTTAGCGGGAGGACCAACCGAGCAGTTCTTC
NA	TRBV4-2	TRBJ2-1	TRBD2	CASSQEVAGGYNEQFF	TGTGCCAGCAGCCAAGAAGTAGCGGGAGGGTACAATGAGCAGTTCTTC
few	TRBV14	TRBJ2-7	TRBD2	CASSQGTSGRAPPYEQYF	TGTGCCAGCAGCCAGGGGACTAGCGGGAGGGCCCCGCCCTACGAGCAGTACTTC
few	TRBV5-4	TRBJ2-3	NA	CASSLDSSTDTQYF	TGTGCCAGCAGCCTGGACAGCAGCACAGATACGCAGTATTTT
NA	TRBV29-1	TRBJ1-1	NA	CSVSGFYTEAFF	TGCAGCGTTTCAGGGTTTTACACTGAAGCTTTCTTT
few	TRBV7-2	TRBJ2-3	TRBD2	CASTLAGGRDTQYF	TGTGCCAGCACCCTAGCGGGAGGTAGGGATACGCAGTATTTT
NA	TRBV27	TRBJ1-2	NA	CASSPLRYLGYTF	TGTGCCAGCAGCCCGCTCCGGTATCTTGGCTACACCTTC
NA	TRBV5-1	TRBJ2-3	NA	CASSFAKGTDTQYF	TGCGCCAGCAGCTTCGCCAAGGGCACAGATACGCAGTATTTT
NA	TRBV19	TRBJ2-1	TRBD2	CASSMVAGQGNEQFF	TGTGCCAGTAGTATGGTAGCGGGGCAGGGCAATGAGCAGTTCTTC
few	TRBV5-1	TRBJ2-5	NA	CASSLSSLTRQETQYF	TGCGCCAGCAGCTTGTCGTCGCTAACGAGACAAGAGACCCAGTACTTC
NA	TRBV30	TRBJ2-5	TRBD1	CALTGRETQYF	TGTGCACTGACAGGGAGAGAGACCCAGTACTTC
NA	TRBV7-9	TRBJ1-5	NA	CASSPRESGWGNQPQHF	TGTGCCAGCAGCCCACGGGAATCAGGATGGGGCAATCAGCCCCAGCATTTT
NA	TRBV28	TRBJ2-5	NA	CASSLLGPPGTQYF	TGTGCCAGCAGTTTATTGGGACCCCCGGGGACCCAGTACTTC
NA	TRBV7-8	TRBJ2-4	NA	CASSLGDGFFRYF	TGTGCCAGCAGCTTAGGGGACGGGTTTTTTCGGTACTTC
few	TRBV28	TRBJ2-4	NA	CASMSQSTDIQYF	TGTGCCAGCATGTCCCAATCTACGGACATTCAGTACTTC